This TCR beta chain is drawn from a study of early stage breast cancer tumors. The CDR3 has 17 amino acids. The V end was cut by 3 bases, the J end by 0 bases, with 17 bases between. Germline-derived CDR1 and CDR2 are LGHNA and YSLEER. The method was immunoSEQ multiplex PCR; TCRdb's version includes in-frame clones alone and lacks a portion of them. The table shows roughly 48,000 clones, with approximately 80% occurring only once. Study-wide results and limits: Commonly generated sequences made up most enriched TCRB sequences shared between patients. Compared with adjacent normal breast, tumors showed about 2.4-fold denser, more clonal T cells.

Comment on this clone: Antigen unknown.

The chain links TRBV4-3 to TRBJ1-2, with TRBD1 as a possible D gene (6 bases). The clonotype originates from a person in their fifties or sixties with breast cancer. The sample was blood. The CDR3: CASSHLRDRLANYGYTF. The CDR3 DNA is TGCGCCAGCAGCCACCTCAGAGACAGGTTAGCTAACTATGGCTACACCTTC.